The 32 T cell receptor beta chains listed next were all sequenced from one sample in a study of cytomegalovirus exposure and HLA in healthy donors. 60 Vbeta and 13 Jbeta primers were used in PCR. Sequencing was performed with immunoSEQ multiplex PCR; in TCRdb, only in-frame clones are kept and a portion is missing. The table for this sample gives almost 35,000 clones. The sample taken for sequencing was PBMCs. The receptors shown here come from a woman aged 35 to 49 in good health and CMV-seropositive.

This chain uses TRBV12-2 with TRBJ2-7; the DNA was not compared with TRBD1, the D call given in the table. TRBV12-2 is listed as a pseudogene. The CDR3 sequence is 18 residues long. CDR3 coding DNA: TGTGCAAGTCGCTTTAGGCACCGGCAGGTCAGGCCCTCCTACGAGCAGTACTTC. Its protein product is CASRFRHRQVRPSYEQYF.

The chain employs TRBV11-2 and TRBJ2-3, with 7 positions matching TRBD2. Germline assignment: CDR1 SGHAT and CDR2 FQNNGV. The CDR3 runs 16 residues. J gave up 1 base and V 1 base, and 5 bases lay outside the gene matches. This CDR3 is CASSLAAGTGTDTQYF. CDR3 nucleotides: TGTGCCAGCAGCTTAGCAGCGGGGACTGGCACAGATACGCAGTATTTT.

The chain combines TRBV27 with TRBJ2-7; 9 nucleotides match TRBD2. This CDR3 contains 14 residues. V shed 6 bases, J shed 2 bases, and the junction held 5 bases outside the gene matches. In germline, CDR1 is MNHEY, CDR2 SMNVEV (reference sequence). CDR3 loop: CASRGLALPYEQYF. CDR3 sequence (DNA): TGTGCCAGCAGGGGACTAGCATTACCCTACGAGCAGTACTTC.

The chain uses TRBV5-4 and TRBJ1-6; D uncertain. Germline V gives CDR1 SGHNT, CDR2 YYREEE (reference sequence). This CDR3 has 15 residues. Trimming took off 4 bases at V and 3 bases at J, with 11 bases between the two ends. Here the CDR3 reads CASSRPEDYNSPLHF. CDR3 bases: TGTGCCAGCAGCCGTCCAGAGGACTATAATTCACCCCTCCACTTT.

For the CDR3, the DNA is TGTGCCAGCAGTGGAGTTAAGGGACAGGGGAGAATGGAGACCCAGTACTTC. Protein sequence: CASSGVKGQGRMETQYF. This sequence joins TRBV6-1 and TRBJ2-5, with TRBD1 matching 10 bases. CDR3 length: 17 residues. Germline loops: CDR1 MNHNS, CDR2 SASEGT. Trimming removed 4 bases from V and 5 bases from J; junction bases left unmatched: 13.

The chain carries TRBV15 and TRBJ2-1; D is possibly TRBD1 (5 bases). V lost 3 bases, J lost 0 bases, and 12 bases lay in between. Germline-derived CDR1 and CDR2 are LNHNV and YYDKDF (reference sequence). The CDR3 contains 16 residues. The CDR3 DNA sequence: TGTGCCACCAGCAGGATGAAGGGGCCCTCCTACAATGAGCAGTTCTTC. It specifies CATSRMKGPSYNEQFF.

The genes are TRBV30 and TRBJ2-7, with TRBD1 matching over 10 bases. CDR3 length: 14 amino acids. Germline V gene lookup returns CDR1 GTSNPN and CDR2 SVGIG (reference sequence). V trimming: 0 bases; J trimming: 5 bases; junction bases outside the gene matches: 4. The CDR3 here is CAWSVRGQGNEQYF. The CDR3 coding sequence is TGTGCCTGGAGTGTACGGGGACAGGGGAACGAGCAGTACTTC.

This chain links TRBV11-2 with TRBJ1-1; TRBD1 matches at 9 bases. Germline CDR1 SGHAT, CDR2 FQNNGV. This CDR3 region has 16 residues. The V gene end was trimmed by 2 bases and the J gene end by 6 bases; junction bases not matched to a gene: 10. CDR3 DNA: TGTGCCAGCAGCTTATCCCCGGGACAGGGATTAGCTGAAGCTTTCTTT. It codes for CASSLSPGQGLAEAFF.

The CDR3 DNA reads as TGTGCCAGTAGTCCGGGACAGGGGTCCTCCTACGAGCAGTACTTC. This codes for CASSPGQGSSYEQYF. V and J are TRBV19 and TRBJ2-7; TRBD1 matches at 10 bases. Germline assignment: CDR1 LNHDA and CDR2 SQIVND (reference sequence). The CDR3 is 15 residues long. Trimming cost V 5 bases and J 0 bases; bases outside gene matches: 4. The full variable domain, in which reference TRBV19 and TRBJ2-7 provide the parts outside the CDR3, is DGGITQSPKYLFRKEGQNVTLSCEQNLNHDAMYWYRQDPGQGLRLIYYSQIVNDFQKGDIAEGYSVSREKKESFPLTVTSAQKNPTAFYLCASSPGQGSSYEQYFGPGTRLTVT.

J is TRBJ1-4 and V is TRBV30; TRBD1 matches 8 bases. The germline gives CDR1 GTSNPN, CDR2 SVGIG (reference sequence). V lost 3 bases to trimming and J lost 7 bases; unmatched junction nucleotides: 7. The CDR3 is 14 residues long. The CDR3 region has the DNA TGTGCCTGGAGCCGGACAGGGTTACGTGAAAAACTGTTTTTT. It is translated as CAWSRTGLREKLFF.

This rearrangement joins TRBV19 to TRBJ1-3; 9 bases are shared with TRBD1. The junction had 5 bases not matched to a gene; V was cut back by 4 bases and J by 1 base. From germline, CDR1 is LNHDA and CDR2 SQIVND (reference sequence). The CDR3 is 16 amino acids. For the CDR3, the DNA is TGTGCCAGTAGTACCCGGGACAGGGATTCTGGAAACACCATATATTTT. Translated: CASSTRDRDSGNTIYF.

The chain combines TRBV6-5 with TRBJ1-1; no definite D call. CDR1 is MNHEY, CDR2 SVGAGI, per germline. The V and J ends lost 0 bases and 4 bases respectively, with 12 bases between them. The CDR3 consists of 15 residues. CDR3 bases: TGTGCCAGCAGTTACTCGAGATCCGGGTCCACTGAAGCTTTCTTT. The encoded protein is CASSYSRSGSTEAFF.

The gene calls are TRBV11-2 and TRBJ2-2; D perhaps matches TRBD2 (5 bases). The V gene's germline CDR1 is SGHAT and CDR2 FQNNGV. The CDR3 has 13 residues. V lost 10 bases to trimming and J lost 7 bases, with 16 bases between them. The CDR3 is CATEGVRNGELFF. The CDR3 DNA reads as TGTGCCACAGAGGGTGTGAGGAACGGGGAGCTGTTTTTT.

The chain combines TRBV6-5 with TRBJ2-7; D gene uncertain. Trimming removed 0 bases at V and 2 bases at J, with 5 bases between. The germline V gene encodes CDR1 MNHEY and CDR2 SVGAGI. The CDR3 totals 13 residues. The CDR3 DNA follows: TGTGCCAGCAGTTACTCGCCAGCCTACGAGCAGTACTTC. Protein sequence: CASSYSPAYEQYF.

For the CDR3, the DNA is TGTGCCAGCAGCTTCCGGGACAAGCAGTACTTC. It codes for CASSFRDKQYF. The V call is TRBV7-2, the J call TRBJ2-7, with a possible D match to TRBD1 (6 bases). V lost 3 bases and J 8 bases, leaving 8 bases between the germline ends. Per the germline V gene, CDR1 is SGHTA and CDR2 is FQGNSA. The CDR3 contains 11 residues.

This chain joins TRBV5-1 and TRBJ2-5; no clear D gene. From germline, CDR1 is SGHRS and CDR2 YFSETQ. Trimming pared 0 bases from V and 5 bases from J, leaving 5 bases between. The CDR3 is made up of 12 amino acids. In nucleotides, the CDR3 is TGCGCCAGCAGCTTGGGAGTCGAGACCCAGTACTTC. This sequence encodes CASSLGVETQYF.

This chain joins TRBV10-1 and TRBJ2-7, with a weak D call TRBD1 (6 bases). The CDR3 extends over 14 amino acids. The V end lost 9 bases, the J end lost 0 bases, and 15 bases lay between the germline ends. The germline gives CDR1 WNHNN, CDR2 SYGVQD (reference sequence). DNA of the CDR3: TGCGCCAGTCCCAGGGGTCTTAGCTCCTACGAGCAGTACTTC. Protein product: CASPRGLSSYEQYF.

The J gene is TRBJ1-4, the V gene TRBV19, with a weak D call TRBD1 (6 bases). V was clipped by 3 bases and J by 4 bases, with 12 bases between them. Germline V gene sequence: CDR1 LNHDA, CDR2 SQIVND (reference sequence). The CDR3 extends over 15 amino acids. The CDR3 loop is CASSIGQHFNEKLFF. In DNA, the CDR3 is TGTGCCAGTAGTATCGGACAGCACTTTAATGAAAAACTGTTTTTT.

V gene TRBV29-1 combines with J gene TRBJ1-2; 8 positions agree with TRBD1. Per germline, CDR1 SQVTM and CDR2 ANQGSEA. This CDR3 comprises 13 residues. Trimming removed 3 bases from V and 6 bases from J; junction bases left unmatched: 6. DNA of the CDR3: TGCAGCGTTGAGGCCGGACAGGGAGATGGCTACACCTTC. As protein: CSVEAGQGDGYTF.

The chain combines TRBV18 with TRBJ1-4; maybe TRBD1 (6 bases). Germline-derived CDR1 and CDR2 are KGHSH and LQKENI. This CDR3 contains 15 residues. The V gene lost 4 bases and the J gene lost 2 bases, with 11 bases spanning the gap. The CDR3 DNA sequence: TGTGCCAGCTCACTACCAGGGGCCACTAATGAAAAACTGTTTTTT. It is translated as CASSLPGATNEKLFF.

The rearrangement links TRBV5-1 to TRBJ1-6, with 8 bases aligning to TRBD1. The germline gives CDR1 SGHRS, CDR2 YFSETQ. This CDR3 is built from 15 residues. Trimming cost V 7 bases and J 8 bases; bases outside gene matches: 11. The CDR3 sequence: CASGLGQVTDSPLHF. The CDR3 DNA follows: TGCGCCAGCGGTTTGGGACAGGTCACGGATTCACCCCTCCACTTT.

On this clone: One end of the junction does not line up with germline, which may come from a read error. The chain is built from TRBV18 and TRBJ1-1, with 10 positions matching TRBD1. Germline assignment: CDR1 KGHSH and CDR2 LQKENI. The CDR3 extends over 13 amino acids. CDR3 DNA sequence: TGTGCCAGCTCACTCCGGGACAGGGGTGAAACTTTCTTT. Translating it yields CASSLRDRGETFF.

The J gene is TRBJ1-2, the V gene TRBV14; D possibly corresponds to TRBD1 (5 bases). This CDR3 has 14 residues. The germline V gene encodes CDR1 SGHDN and CDR2 FVKESK. Trimming removed 6 bases at V and 8 bases at J, with 19 bases between. The CDR3 coding sequence is TGTGCCAGCAGTCCTATAGGACACCAAAAGGGCTACACCTTC. Translating gives CASSPIGHQKGYTF.

J is TRBJ1-1 and V is TRBV9; tentatively, D is TRBD1 (5 bases). Between the trimmed V and J ends, which lost 1 base and 1 base, there was a span of 11 bases. Germline V gives CDR1 SGDLS, CDR2 YYNGEE. This CDR3 comprises 15 residues. The CDR3 region is CASSVRPQGNTEAFF. For the CDR3, the DNA is TGTGCCAGCAGCGTACGGCCCCAGGGGAACACTGAAGCTTTCTTT. Filled out from reference TRBV9 and TRBJ1-1, the complete variable domain reads DSGVTQTPKHLITATGQRVTLRCSPRSGDLSVYWYQQSLDQGLQFLIQYYNGEERAKGNILERFSAQQFPDLHSELNLSSLELGDSALYFCASSVRPQGNTEAFFGQGTRLTVV.

This clone is called medium-sized based on its frequency. The rearrangement links TRBV5-1 to TRBJ1-1; D not certain. The CDR3 has 15 amino acids. Germline-derived CDR1 and CDR2 are SGHRS and YFSETQ. Trimming stripped 0 bases from V and 2 bases from J, with 11 bases between. Written as DNA, the CDR3 is TGCGCCAGCAGCTTGGTTGGGCAGAGAAACACTGAAGCTTTCTTT. Translated, it gives CASSLVGQRNTEAFF.

This sequence joins TRBV28 and TRBJ1-4, with D hard to call. V lost 3 bases, J lost 0 bases, and 5 bases lay in between. This CDR3 spans 14 amino acids. Germline CDR1 MDHEN, CDR2 SYDVKM. CDR3 protein: CASSFGATNEKLFF. CDR3 DNA: TGTGCCAGCAGTTTTGGAGCAACTAATGAAAAACTGTTTTTT. Supplemented by reference TRBV28 and TRBJ1-4, the full variable domain reads DVKVTQSSRYLVKRTGEKVFLECVQDMDHENMFWYRQDPGLGLRLIYFSYDVKMKEKGDIPEGYSVSREKKERFSLILESASTNQTSMYLCASSFGATNEKLFFGSGTQLSVL.

The chain joins TRBV20-1 to TRBJ2-5; no reliable D call. This CDR3 region has 10 residues. The germline gives CDR1 DFQATT, CDR2 SNEGSKA (reference sequence). V dropped 7 bases and J dropped 1 base, with 4 bases sitting between them. CDR3 in amino acids: CSVGQETQYF. CDR3 nucleotides: TGCAGTGTCGGCCAAGAGACCCAGTACTTC.

The V gene is TRBV5-4, the J gene TRBJ2-3; perhaps TRBD1 as D (5 bases). Germline V gene data show CDR1 as SGHNT and CDR2 as YYREEE (reference sequence). The CDR3 length is 16 residues. The V and J ends lost 3 bases and 3 bases respectively, with 17 bases between them. CDR3 sequence reads: CASSSPSGRVTDTQYF. Here the CDR3 DNA reads TGTGCCAGCAGCTCCCCTTCGGGCAGGGTGACAGATACGCAGTATTTT.

The V call is TRBV11-3, the J call TRBJ2-3, with TRBD1 matching 10 bases. This CDR3 contains 15 residues. The V segment lost 1 base and the J segment 5 bases; nucleotides outside the gene matches: 3. In germline, CDR1 is SGHNT, CDR2 YENEEA. CDR3 sequence (DNA): TGTGCCAGCAGCTTAGGACAGGGGGCTAGAGATACGCAGTATTTT. Translating gives CASSLGQGARDTQYF.

The CDR3 DNA is TGTGCCAGCAGCCGACTAGCGGGAGCGGTCGGTAAGCAGTTCTTC. It yields the protein CASSRLAGAVGKQFF. The V call is TRBV7-9, the J call TRBJ2-1, with 12 bases aligning to TRBD2. Trimming cost V 5 bases and J 11 bases; bases outside gene matches: 10. Per the germline V gene, CDR1 is SEHNR and CDR2 is FQNEAQ (reference sequence). The CDR3 has 15 residues.

The chain has TRBV4-1 and TRBJ2-2; maybe TRBD2 (6 bases). CDR1 and CDR2 (germline): MGHRA, YSYEKL. The CDR3 totals 19 residues. Trimming shortened V by 3 bases and J by 0 bases, and 20 bases separated the two germline ends. CDR3 sequence: CASSQTRGDGLTNTGELFF. For the CDR3, the DNA is TGCGCCAGCAGCCAGACTAGAGGGGACGGTTTGACGAACACCGGGGAGCTGTTTTTT.

The rearrangement uses TRBV11-2 and TRBJ1-2; no definite D call. The germline V gene has CDR1 SGHAT and CDR2 FQNNGV. Trimming removed 6 bases from V and 3 bases from J, with 8 bases in between. The CDR3 is 12 amino acids. The CDR3 sequence: CASRGSDYGYTF. The CDR3 DNA reads as TGTGCCAGCAGAGGGAGCGACTATGGCTACACCTTC.